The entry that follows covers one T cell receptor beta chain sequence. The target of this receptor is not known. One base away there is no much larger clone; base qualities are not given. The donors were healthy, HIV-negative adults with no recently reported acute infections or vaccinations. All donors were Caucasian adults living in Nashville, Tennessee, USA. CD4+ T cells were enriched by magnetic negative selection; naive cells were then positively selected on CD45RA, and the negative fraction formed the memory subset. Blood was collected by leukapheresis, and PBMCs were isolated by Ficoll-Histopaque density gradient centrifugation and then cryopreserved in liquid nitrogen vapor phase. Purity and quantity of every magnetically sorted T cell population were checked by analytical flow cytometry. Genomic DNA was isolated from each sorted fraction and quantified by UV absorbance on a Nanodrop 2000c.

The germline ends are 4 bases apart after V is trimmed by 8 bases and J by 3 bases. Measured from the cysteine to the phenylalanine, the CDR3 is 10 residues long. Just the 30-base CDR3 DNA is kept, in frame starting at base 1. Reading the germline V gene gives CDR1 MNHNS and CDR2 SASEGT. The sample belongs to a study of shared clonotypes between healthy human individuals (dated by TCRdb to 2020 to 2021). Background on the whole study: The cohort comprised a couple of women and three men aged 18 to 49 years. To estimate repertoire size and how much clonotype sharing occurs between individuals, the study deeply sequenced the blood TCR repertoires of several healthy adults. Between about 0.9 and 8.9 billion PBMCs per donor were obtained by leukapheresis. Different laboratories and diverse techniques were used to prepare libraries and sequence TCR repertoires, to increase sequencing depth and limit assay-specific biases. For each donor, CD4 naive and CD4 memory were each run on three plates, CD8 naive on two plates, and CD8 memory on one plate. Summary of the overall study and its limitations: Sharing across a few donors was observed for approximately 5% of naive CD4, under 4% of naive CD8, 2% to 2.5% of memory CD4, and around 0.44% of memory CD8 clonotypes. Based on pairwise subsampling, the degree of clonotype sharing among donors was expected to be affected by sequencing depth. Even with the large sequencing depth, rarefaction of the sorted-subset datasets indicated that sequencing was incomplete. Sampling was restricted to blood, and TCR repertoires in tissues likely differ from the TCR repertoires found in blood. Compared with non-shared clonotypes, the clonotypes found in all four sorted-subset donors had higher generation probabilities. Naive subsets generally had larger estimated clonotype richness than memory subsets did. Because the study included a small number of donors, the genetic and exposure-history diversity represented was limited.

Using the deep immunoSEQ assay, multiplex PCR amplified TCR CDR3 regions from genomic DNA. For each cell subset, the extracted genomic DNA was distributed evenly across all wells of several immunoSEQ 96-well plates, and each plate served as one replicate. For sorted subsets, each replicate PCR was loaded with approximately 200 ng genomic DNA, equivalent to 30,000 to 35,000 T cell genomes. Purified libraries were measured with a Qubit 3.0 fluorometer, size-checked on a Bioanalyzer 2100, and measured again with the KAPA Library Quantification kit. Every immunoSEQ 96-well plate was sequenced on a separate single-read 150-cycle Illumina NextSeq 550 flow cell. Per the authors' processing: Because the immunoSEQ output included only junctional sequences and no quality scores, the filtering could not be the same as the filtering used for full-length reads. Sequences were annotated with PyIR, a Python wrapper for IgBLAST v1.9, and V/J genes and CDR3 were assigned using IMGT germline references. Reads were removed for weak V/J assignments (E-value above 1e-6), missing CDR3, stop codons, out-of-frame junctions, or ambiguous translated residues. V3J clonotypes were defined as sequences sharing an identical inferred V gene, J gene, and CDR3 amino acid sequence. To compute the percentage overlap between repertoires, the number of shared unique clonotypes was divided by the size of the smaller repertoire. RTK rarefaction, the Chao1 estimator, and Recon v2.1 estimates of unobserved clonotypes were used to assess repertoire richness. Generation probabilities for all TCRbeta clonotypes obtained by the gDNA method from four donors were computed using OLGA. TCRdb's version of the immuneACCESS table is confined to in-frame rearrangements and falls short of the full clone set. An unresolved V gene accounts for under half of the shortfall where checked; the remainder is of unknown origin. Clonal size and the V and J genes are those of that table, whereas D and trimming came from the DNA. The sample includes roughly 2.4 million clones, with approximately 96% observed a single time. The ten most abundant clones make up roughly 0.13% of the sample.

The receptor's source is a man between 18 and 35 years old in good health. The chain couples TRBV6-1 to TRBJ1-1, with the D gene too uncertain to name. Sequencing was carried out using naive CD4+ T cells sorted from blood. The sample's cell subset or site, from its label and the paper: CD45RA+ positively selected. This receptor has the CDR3 CASEDTEAFF. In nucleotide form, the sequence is TGTGCCAGCGAAGACACTGAAGCTTTCTTT.